Listed here are 29 T cell receptor beta chains from one sample, sequenced in a study of blood T cells in healthy people across ages. It was with a sample-barcoded 5' primer and a J-beta primer mix that a second PCR of about 7 to 12 cycles was run. TCRdb ran MiXCR on the 5' RACE reads and lists one entry per CDR3 protein. This sample has about 1.4 million distinct CDR3 sequences, with approximately 63% found just once. The sequenced material came from blood. Receptors were obtained from a man between 18 and 35 years old in good health.

In nucleotides, the CDR3 is TGCGCCAGCAGCTTGGGGACTTCAGGGGTTGCCGAGCAGTACTTC. Translating gives CASSLGTSGVAEQYF. The V gene is TRBV5-1, the J gene TRBJ2-7; possibly TRBD1 for D (6 bases). Trimming took off 0 bases at V and 6 bases at J, with 16 bases between the two ends. Germline V gene data show CDR1 as SGHRS and CDR2 as YFSETQ. CDR3 length equals 15 residues. The full variable domain, with the rest looked up from reference TRBV5-1 and TRBJ2-7, is KAGVTQTPRYLIKTRGQQVTLSCSPISGHRSVSWYQQTPGQGLQFLFEYFSETQRNKGNFPGRFSGRQFSNSRSEMNVSTLELGDSALYLCASSLGTSGVAEQYFGPGTRLTVT.

A note on this clonotype: Germline is not matched at one junction end, which may reflect a read error. The genes are TRBV5-1 and TRBJ2-2; maybe TRBD2 (5 bases). The CDR3 length is 15 residues. Germline V gives CDR1 SGHRS, CDR2 YFSETQ. CDR3 in amino acids: CASSTRGYQSGELFF. DNA of the CDR3: TGCGCCAGCAGCACTCGGGGTTATCAGTCCGGGGAACTGTTTTTT. The variable domain in full, completed from reference TRBV5-1 and TRBJ2-2, reads KAGVTQTPRYLIKTRGQQVTLSCSPISGHRSVSWYQQTPGQGLQFLFEYFSETQRNKGNFPGRFSGRQFSNSRSEMNVSTLELGDSALYLCASSTRGYQSGELFFGEGSRLTVL.

In this sample, this clonotype turned up many times. This rearrangement joins TRBV6-2 or TRBV6-3 to TRBJ2-5; D gene ambiguous. V was cut by 3 bases and J by 1 base, with 3 bases left in between. CDR3 length: 12 residues. Germline V CDR1 and CDR2: MNHEY, SVGEGT. CDR3 sequence (DNA): TGTGCCAGCAGTTATACCCAAGAGACCCAGTACTTC. Protein: CASSYTQETQYF.

A word on this clonotype: One end of the junction does not line up with germline, which may come from a read error. The chain uses TRBV18 and TRBJ2-4; the match to TRBD1 covers 7 bases. CDR1 and CDR2 from the germline V gene are KGHSH and LQKENI. The CDR3 loop spans 17 amino acids. CDR3 loop: CTSSPQGQESPLNIQYF. In DNA, the CDR3 is TGTACCAGCTCACCCCAAGGACAGGAGTCCCCTTTAAACATTCAGTACTTC. The whole variable domain, filled in from reference TRBV18 and TRBJ2-4, reads NAGVMQNPRHLVRRRGQEARLRCSPMKGHSHVYWYRQLPEEGLKFMVYLQKENIIDESGMPKERFSAEFPKEGPSILRIQQVVRGDSAAYFCTSSPQGQESPLNIQYFGAGTRLSVL.

This CDR3 reads CATSDFVQSLYNEQFF. The CDR3, as DNA: TGTGCCACCAGTGATTTTGTGCAGTCTCTCTACAATGAGCAGTTCTTC. The chain combines TRBV24-1 with TRBJ2-1; D is uncertain. CDR1 is KGHDR and CDR2 is SFDVKD in the germline V gene. Trimming stripped 1 base from V and 3 bases from J, with 12 bases between. The CDR3 has 16 amino acids.

J is TRBJ2-3 and V is TRBV20-1, with a weak D call TRBD2 (5 bases). Germline CDR1 DFQATT, CDR2 SNEGSKA (reference sequence). Trimming cost V 6 bases and J 5 bases, with 15 bases left between them. The CDR3 is made up of 13 amino acids. The CDR3 region has the DNA TGCAGTGCCACGGGGTCCGTAGGAGATACGCAGTATTTT. This codes for CSATGSVGDTQYF.

This sequence joins TRBV6-5 and TRBJ2-1; D is perhaps TRBD1 or TRBD2 (5 bases each). The CDR3 contains 14 residues. V was clipped by 7 bases and J by 6 bases, with 16 bases between them. Germline V gene sequence: CDR1 MNHEY, CDR2 SVGAGI. The CDR3 region is CASTRDVSGNEQFF. DNA of the CDR3: TGTGCCAGCACCCGGGACGTATCGGGCAATGAGCAGTTCTTC.

V usage is TRBV4-2 and J usage is TRBJ1-1; 7 bases map to TRBD1. Germline V gives CDR1 LGHNA, CDR2 YNFKEQ. V was pared by 7 bases and J by 6 bases, with 17 bases of the junction left unmatched. This CDR3 spans 16 amino acids. The DNA of the CDR3 is TGTGCCAGCACCCGACAGGGTTTGAGTTCTAGGGCTGAAGCTTTCTTT. Translating gives CASTRQGLSSRAEAFF.

V gene TRBV13 combines with J gene TRBJ1-2; D unclear. The CDR3 loop spans 15 amino acids. In germline, CDR1 is PRHDT, CDR2 FYEKMQ (reference sequence). Trimming removed 7 bases from V and 0 bases from J, with 15 bases in between. CDR3 sequence (DNA): TGTGCCAGCATGCGACGGATGGCCACTAACTATGGCTACACCTTC. This codes for CASMRRMATNYGYTF.

The chain joins TRBV2 to TRBJ2-2; 8 bases align to TRBD2. Germline assignment: CDR1 SNHLY and CDR2 FYNNEI. V was pared by 4 bases and J by 6 bases, with 7 bases of the junction left unmatched. This CDR3 region has 15 residues. The CDR3 DNA reads as TGTGCCAGCAGTGGGGCAGCGGGAGAGGCCGGGGAGCTGTTTTTT. Its protein is CASSGAAGEAGELFF.

The J gene is TRBJ2-1, the V gene TRBV20-1; the match to TRBD2 covers 9 bases. V dropped 4 bases and J dropped 8; count of bases not matched to a gene: 6. Germline V gene sequence: CDR1 DFQATT, CDR2 SNEGSKA (reference sequence). CDR3 size: 13 residues. The CDR3: CSANSGGPHEQFF. The CDR3 DNA follows: TGCAGTGCTAACAGCGGGGGGCCACATGAGCAGTTCTTC.

The V gene is TRBV4-1, the J gene TRBJ2-3; 10 bases map to TRBD2. Germline CDR1 is MGHRA and CDR2 is YSYEKL. CDR3 length: 17 amino acids. The V gene end was trimmed by 0 bases and the J gene end by 6 bases; junction bases not matched to a gene: 9. CDR3 DNA sequence: TGCGCCAGCAGCCAAGATCAGTCTAGCGGGAGATCGGATACGCAGTATTTT. Its translation: CASSQDQSSGRSDTQYF.

The V gene is TRBV11-2, the J gene TRBJ2-6; D might be TRBD1 (6 bases). This CDR3 contains 19 residues. The V end was cut by 3 bases, the J end by 0 bases, with 18 bases between. CDR1 SGHAT and CDR2 FQNNGV come from the germline V gene. CDR3 sequence reads: CASSLTLVGQPSGANVLTF. CDR3 in DNA: TGTGCCAGCAGCTTGACGTTGGTTGGACAGCCCTCTGGGGCCAACGTCCTGACTTTC.

The chain recombines TRBV7-8 with TRBJ2-3; 7 nucleotides line up with TRBD2. Germline V CDR1 and CDR2: SGHVS, FQNEAQ. There are 16 residues in the CDR3. Trimming cost V 8 bases and J 2 bases; bases outside gene matches: 13. CDR3 amino acids: CASRHKGLAATDTQYF. In DNA, the CDR3 is TGTGCCAGCCGTCACAAGGGGCTAGCGGCCACAGATACGCAGTATTTT.

This chain uses TRBV7-6 with TRBJ2-5; D is unclear. The CDR3 runs to 16 residues. Deletions cut 3 bases from V and 7 bases from J, with 21 bases between. From germline, CDR1 is SGHVS and CDR2 FNYEAQ. CDR3 loop: CASSFGDPGDRATQYF. Here the CDR3 DNA reads TGTGCCAGCAGCTTCGGAGACCCGGGTGATCGTGCGACCCAGTACTTC.

The chain couples TRBV2 to TRBJ2-5; TRBD2 matches 9 bases. This CDR3 spans 15 amino acids. Losses at the gene ends were 0 bases for V and 11 bases for J; bases not matched to a gene: 10. Germline V gene lookup returns CDR1 SNHLY and CDR2 FYNNEI. The DNA of the CDR3 is TGTGCCAGCAGTGAAGCGCTGTTAGCGGGAGACAAGCAGTACTTC. This gives the protein CASSEALLAGDKQYF.

The CDR3 DNA reads as TGTGCCAGCAGTGCTGCGAGGGGGGTTAACTATGGCTACACCTTC. The encoded protein is CASSAARGVNYGYTF. The chain uses TRBV12-3 or TRBV12-4 and TRBJ1-2; D possibly corresponds to TRBD1 (6 bases). With 5 bases removed from V and 1 base from J, the gap between germline ends came to 14 bases. This CDR3 comprises 15 residues.

V is TRBV2 and J is TRBJ1-2, with unresolved D. Trimming removed 7 bases at V and 3 bases at J, with 15 bases between. CDR1 and CDR2 from the germline V gene are SNHLY and FYNNEI. This CDR3 is 14 amino acids long. CDR3 sequence reads: CASNGEGFDYGYTF. The CDR3 nucleotides are TGTGCCAGCAATGGGGAAGGCTTTGACTATGGCTACACCTTC.

V is TRBV7-8 and J is TRBJ2-1; 7 bases are a match to TRBD2. Germline V gives CDR1 SGHVS, CDR2 FQNEAQ. There are 14 residues in the CDR3. Unmatched junction bases numbered 2, after V lost 1 base and J lost 5 bases. Written as DNA, the CDR3 is TGTGCCAGCAGCTTAGTACTAGCGAACAATGAGCAGTTCTTC. Its protein is CASSLVLANNEQFF.

This clonotype was seen ten or more times. This chain links TRBV25-1 with TRBJ2-7; 7 nucleotides line up with TRBD1. V gave up 6 bases and J gave up 2 bases; unmatched junction bases: 10. Germline CDR1 is MGHDK and CDR2 is SYGVNS. The CDR3 loop spans 15 amino acids. The CDR3 loop reads CASSSDRVYPYEQYF. The CDR3 DNA sequence: TGTGCCAGCAGCTCTGACAGGGTATACCCCTACGAGCAGTACTTC.

The rearrangement links TRBV20-1 to TRBJ2-1; TRBD1 might be the D (5 bases). Germline CDR1 DFQATT, CDR2 SNEGSKA (reference sequence). CDR3 size: 14 residues. V was pared by 3 bases and J by 8 bases, with 17 bases between. This chain's CDR3 is CSASSRDVYDEQFF. Here the CDR3 DNA reads TGCAGTGCTAGTTCCAGGGATGTTTACGATGAGCAGTTCTTC.

CDR3: CASSSRLAGVIEETQYF. The CDR3 bases are TGTGCCAGCAGCTCCAGACTAGCGGGAGTGATCGAAGAGACCCAGTACTTC. The chain is built from TRBV7-2 and TRBJ2-5, with TRBD2 identical over 12 bases. CDR3 length equals 17 residues. Trimming took 4 bases from V and 3 from J; bases not matched to a gene: 9. The germline gives CDR1 SGHTA, CDR2 FQGNSA.

This clonotype was counted between two and nine times. The rearrangement uses TRBV18 and TRBJ2-3, with 7 bases aligning to TRBD1. The V gene's germline CDR1 is KGHSH and CDR2 LQKENI. Trimming removed 2 bases from V and 3 bases from J; junction bases left unmatched: 5. The CDR3 is 15 amino acids. CDR3 protein: CASSPRQGLTDTQYF. DNA of the CDR3: TGTGCCAGCTCACCAAGACAGGGCTTGACAGATACGCAGTATTTT.

The CDR3 DNA sequence: TGCAGTGCTAGAGATGACAGGGGATTGGATGAAAAACTGTTTTTT. It is translated as CSARDDRGLDEKLFF. The chain couples TRBV20-1 to TRBJ1-4; 8 bases map to TRBD1. Germline V gene lookup returns CDR1 DFQATT and CDR2 SNEGSKA (reference sequence). The CDR3 totals 15 residues. Unmatched junction bases numbered 6, after V lost 0 bases and J lost 6 bases.

The chain carries TRBV18 and TRBJ2-5; D is undetermined. The V end lost 0 bases, the J end lost 4 bases, and 9 bases lay between the germline ends. From germline, CDR1 is KGHSH and CDR2 LQKENI. CDR3 length: 14 residues. The DNA of the CDR3 is TGTGCCAGCTCACCACCGGAAGGGCGAGAGACCCAGTACTTC. This translates into CASSPPEGRETQYF.

The rearrangement uses TRBV20-1 and TRBJ2-1, with 15 bases lining up with TRBD2. V trimming: 1 base; J trimming: 2 bases; junction bases outside the gene matches: 0. The CDR3 runs to 16 residues. In germline, CDR1 is DFQATT, CDR2 SNEGSKA (reference sequence). CDR3 loop: CSARGTSGGAYNEQFF. The DNA for the CDR3 is TGCAGTGCTAGAGGGACTAGCGGGGGGGCCTACAATGAGCAGTTCTTC.

CDR3 bases: TGTGCCAGCAGCTTTCTCCGGGAGGGCCAGTTATCCAATGAGCAGTTCTTC. It yields the protein CASSFLREGQLSNEQFF. The rearrangement uses TRBV7-9 and TRBJ2-1; TRBD2 matches 8 bases. The CDR3 runs to 17 residues. From germline, CDR1 is SEHNR and CDR2 FQNEAQ (reference sequence). The trim removed 3 bases at V and 6 bases at J, leaving 13 bases unmatched.

V gene TRBV11-2 combines with J gene TRBJ2-7; D is possibly TRBD1 (6 bases). The germline V gene encodes CDR1 SGHAT and CDR2 FQNNGV. The length of the CDR3 is 14 residues. Trimming shortened V by 5 bases and J by 3 bases, and 14 bases separated the two germline ends. The CDR3 here is CASSPLWGRYEQYF. The CDR3 nucleotides read TGTGCCAGCAGCCCTCTTTGGGGGCGCTACGAGCAGTACTTC.

The V call is TRBV18, the J call TRBJ1-1, with D tentatively TRBD1 (5 bases). This CDR3 has 17 amino acids. The V and J ends lost 1 base and 1 base respectively, with 16 bases between them. Germline V lookup: CDR1 KGHSH, CDR2 LQKENI. CDR3 residues: CASSPQGLGAKNTEAFF. CDR3 in DNA: TGTGCCAGCTCACCACAGGGCTTAGGGGCTAAGAACACTGAAGCTTTCTTT.